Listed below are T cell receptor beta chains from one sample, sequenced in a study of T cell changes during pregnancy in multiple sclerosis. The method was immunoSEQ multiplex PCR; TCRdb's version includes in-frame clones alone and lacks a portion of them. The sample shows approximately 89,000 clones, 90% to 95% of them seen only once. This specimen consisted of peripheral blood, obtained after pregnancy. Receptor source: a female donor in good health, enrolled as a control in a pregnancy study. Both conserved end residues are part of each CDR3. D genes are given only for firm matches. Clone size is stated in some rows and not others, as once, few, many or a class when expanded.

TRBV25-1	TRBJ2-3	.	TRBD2	CASDTGLAADTQYF	TGTGCCAGCGACACGGGACTAGCAGCAGATACGCAGTATTTT
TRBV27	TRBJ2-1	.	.	CASSLLSGQGSYNEQFF	TGTGCCAGCAGTCTACTATCGGGACAAGGCTCCTACAATGAGCAGTTCTTC
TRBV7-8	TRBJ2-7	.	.	CASSSTGLVGPYEQYF	TGTGCCAGCAGCTCGACGGGACTCGTAGGACCCTACGAGCAGTACTTC
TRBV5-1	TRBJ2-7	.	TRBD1	CASSFFTGGLSYEQYF	TGCGCCAGCAGCTTTTTCACAGGGGGCCTGTCCTACGAGCAGTACTTC
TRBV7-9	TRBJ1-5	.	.	CASSLDGQHNQPQHF	TGTGCCAGCAGCTTAGATGGACAGCACAATCAGCCCCAGCATTTT
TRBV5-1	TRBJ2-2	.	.	CASSLDRVPTGELFF	TGCGCCAGCAGCTTGGACAGGGTACCCACCGGGGAGCTGTTTTTT
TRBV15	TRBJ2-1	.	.	CATSRGRYGVNEQFF	TGTGCCACCAGCAGAGGGCGGTACGGAGTGAATGAGCAGTTCTTC
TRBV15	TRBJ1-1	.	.	CATSRDLLLRGRDTEAFF	TGTGCCACCAGCAGAGATTTATTATTGAGGGGGAGGGACACTGAAGCTTTCTTT
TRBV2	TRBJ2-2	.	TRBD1	CASSDDRGHGELFF	TGTGCCAGCAGTGACGACAGGGGCCACGGGGAGCTGTTTTTT
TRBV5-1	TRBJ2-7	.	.	CASSLSSYEQYF	TGCGCCAGCAGCTTGTCCAGCTACGAGCAGTACTTC
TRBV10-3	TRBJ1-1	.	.	CAISTRHTEAFF	TGTGCCATCAGTACCAGGCACACTGAAGCTTTCTTT
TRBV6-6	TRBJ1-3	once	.	CASSYAGPPGNTIYF	TGTGCCAGCAGTTACGCGGGGCCCCCTGGAAACACCATATATTTT
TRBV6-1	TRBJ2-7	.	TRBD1	CASSDRTGTYEQYF	TGTGCCAGCAGTGATAGGACAGGGACCTACGAGCAGTACTTC
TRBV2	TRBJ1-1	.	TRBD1	CASSVTGGLAEAFF	TGTGCCAGCAGTGTGACAGGGGGTTTGGCTGAAGCTTTCTTT
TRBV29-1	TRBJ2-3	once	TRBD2	CSVPVAGGSTDTQYF	TGCAGCGTTCCCGTAGCGGGAGGGAGCACAGATACGCAGTATTTT
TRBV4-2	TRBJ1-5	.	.	CASSQENPVSNQPQHF	TGTGCCAGCAGCCAAGAAAACCCGGTAAGCAATCAGCCCCAGCATTTT
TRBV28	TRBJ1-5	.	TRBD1	CASSSIRTGVIQPQHF	TGTGCCAGCAGCTCGATTAGGACAGGGGTAATTCAGCCCCAGCATTTT
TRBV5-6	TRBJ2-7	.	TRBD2	CASSFRLAASYEQYF	TGTGCCAGCAGCTTCCGGCTAGCGGCCTCCTACGAGCAGTACTTC
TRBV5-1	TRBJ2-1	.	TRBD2	CASSPGLAEPLSYNEQFF	TGCGCCAGCAGCCCAGGACTAGCGGAACCACTTTCGTACAATGAGCAGTTCTTC
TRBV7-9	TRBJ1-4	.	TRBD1	CASSLQGGTNEKLFF	TGTGCCAGCAGCTTACAGGGGGGAACTAATGAAAAACTGTTTTTT
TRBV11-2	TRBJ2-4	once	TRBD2	CASSSVASGGKNIQYF	TGTGCCAGCAGCTCAGTGGCCTCGGGGGGGAAAAACATTCAGTACTTC
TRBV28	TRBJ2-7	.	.	CASSLRGSEQYF	TGTGCCAGCAGTTTAAGAGGGAGCGAGCAGTACTTC
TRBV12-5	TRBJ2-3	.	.	CASGLVPSYTQYF	TGTGCTAGTGGTTTGGTACCGAGTTATACGCAGTATTTT
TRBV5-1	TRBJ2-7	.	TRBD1	CASSLTGQVVYEQYF	TGCGCCAGCAGCTTGACGGGACAGGTAGTCTACGAGCAGTACTTC
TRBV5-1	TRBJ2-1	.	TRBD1	CASSLDSGTARNEQFF	TGCGCCAGCAGCTTGGATTCCGGGACAGCTCGCAATGAGCAGTTCTTC
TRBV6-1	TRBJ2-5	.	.	CASREHHRYQETQYF	TGTGCCAGCAGGGAACATCACAGGTACCAAGAGACCCAGTACTTC
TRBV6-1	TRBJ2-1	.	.	CASSPGYEQFF	TGTGCCAGCAGTCCCGGTTATGAGCAGTTCTTC
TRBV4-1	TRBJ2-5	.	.	CASSQEEGRPFQETQYF	TGCGCCAGCAGCCAAGAGGAGGGGAGGCCTTTCCAAGAGACCCAGTACTTC
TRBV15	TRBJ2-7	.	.	CATSRDGGTAYEQYF	TGTGCCACCAGCAGAGATGGAGGGACAGCCTACGAGCAGTACTTC
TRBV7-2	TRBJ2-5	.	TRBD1	CASSSVGFRGLGETQYF	TGTGCCAGCAGCTCGGTGGGGTTCAGGGGGCTAGGTGAGACCCAGTACTTC
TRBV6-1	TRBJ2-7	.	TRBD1	CASSEGTEYEQYF	TGTGCCAGCAGTGAGGGGACAGAATACGAGCAGTACTTC